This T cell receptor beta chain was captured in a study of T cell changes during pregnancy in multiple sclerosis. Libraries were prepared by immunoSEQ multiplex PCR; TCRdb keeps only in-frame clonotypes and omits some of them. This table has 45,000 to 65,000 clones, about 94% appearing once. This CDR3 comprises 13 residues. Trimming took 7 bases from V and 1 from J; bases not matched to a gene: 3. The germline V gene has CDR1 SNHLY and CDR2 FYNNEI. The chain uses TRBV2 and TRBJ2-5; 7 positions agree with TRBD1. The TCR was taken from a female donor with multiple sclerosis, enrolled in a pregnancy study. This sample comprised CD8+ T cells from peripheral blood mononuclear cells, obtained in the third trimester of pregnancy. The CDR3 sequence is CASIGTVQETQYF. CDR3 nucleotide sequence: TGTGCCAGCATCGGGACAGTCCAAGAGACCCAGTACTTC.